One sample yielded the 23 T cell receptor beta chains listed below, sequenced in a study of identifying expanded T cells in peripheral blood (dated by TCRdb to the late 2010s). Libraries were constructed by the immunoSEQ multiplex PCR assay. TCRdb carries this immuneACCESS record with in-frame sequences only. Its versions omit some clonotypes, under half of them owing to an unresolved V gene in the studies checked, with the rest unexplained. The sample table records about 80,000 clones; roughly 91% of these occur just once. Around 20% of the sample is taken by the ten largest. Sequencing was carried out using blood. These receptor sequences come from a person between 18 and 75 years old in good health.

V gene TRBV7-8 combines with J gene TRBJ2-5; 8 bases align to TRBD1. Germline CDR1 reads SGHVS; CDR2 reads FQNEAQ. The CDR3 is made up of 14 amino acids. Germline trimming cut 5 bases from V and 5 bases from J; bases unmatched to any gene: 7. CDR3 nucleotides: TGTGCCAGCAGCGGACAGGGTAGATGGGAGACCCAGTACTTC. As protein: CASSGQGRWETQYF.

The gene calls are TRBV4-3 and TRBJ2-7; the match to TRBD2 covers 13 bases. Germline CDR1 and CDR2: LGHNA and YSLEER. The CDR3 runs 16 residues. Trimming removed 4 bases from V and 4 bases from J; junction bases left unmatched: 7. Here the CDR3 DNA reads TGCGCCAGCAGCCCTGGACTAGCGGGGGACGGTTACGAGCAGTACTTC. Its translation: CASSPGLAGDGYEQYF.

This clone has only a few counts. CDR3 nucleotides: TGTGCCAGCAGCGCCCGACAGGGTTCACCCCTCCACTTT. It encodes CASSARQGSPLHF. The rearrangement uses TRBV7-7 and TRBJ1-6; 7 bases line up with TRBD1. Per germline, CDR1 SSHAT and CDR2 FNYEAQ (reference sequence). This CDR3 region has 13 residues. V trimming: 5 bases; J trimming: 9 bases; junction bases outside the gene matches: 4.

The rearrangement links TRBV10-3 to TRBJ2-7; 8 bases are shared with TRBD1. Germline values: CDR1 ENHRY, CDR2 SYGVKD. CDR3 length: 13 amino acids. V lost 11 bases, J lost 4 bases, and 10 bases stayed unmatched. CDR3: CASANRGSYEQYF. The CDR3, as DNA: TGTGCCTCAGCCAACAGGGGGTCTTACGAGCAGTACTTC.

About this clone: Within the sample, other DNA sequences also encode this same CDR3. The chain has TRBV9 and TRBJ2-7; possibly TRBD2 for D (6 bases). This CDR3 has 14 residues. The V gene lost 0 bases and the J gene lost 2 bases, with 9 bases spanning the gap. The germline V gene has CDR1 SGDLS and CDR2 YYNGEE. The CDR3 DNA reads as TGTGCCAGCAGCGTAGGGGGAGGAACCTACGAGCAGTACTTC. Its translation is CASSVGGGTYEQYF.

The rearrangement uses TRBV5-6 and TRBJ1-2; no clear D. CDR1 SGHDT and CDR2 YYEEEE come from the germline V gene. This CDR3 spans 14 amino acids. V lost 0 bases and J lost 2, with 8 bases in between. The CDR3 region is CASSLVGGNYGYTF. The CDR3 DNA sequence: TGTGCCAGCAGCTTGGTGGGCGGGAACTATGGCTACACCTTC.

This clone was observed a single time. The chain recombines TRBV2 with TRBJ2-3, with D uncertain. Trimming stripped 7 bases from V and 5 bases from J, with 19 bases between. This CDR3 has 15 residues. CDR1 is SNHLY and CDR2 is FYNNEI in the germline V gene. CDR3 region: CASNLGTAPLDTQYF. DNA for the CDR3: TGTGCCAGCAATCTGGGAACAGCGCCCTTAGATACGCAGTATTTT.

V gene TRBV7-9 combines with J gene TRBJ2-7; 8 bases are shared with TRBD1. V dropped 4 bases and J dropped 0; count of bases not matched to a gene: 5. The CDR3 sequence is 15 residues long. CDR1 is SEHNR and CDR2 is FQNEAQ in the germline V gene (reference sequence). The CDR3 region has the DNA TGTGCCAGCAGCTCGACAGGGGACATCTCCTACGAGCAGTACTTC. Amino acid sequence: CASSSTGDISYEQYF. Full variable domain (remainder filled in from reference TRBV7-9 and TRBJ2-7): DTGVSQNPRHKITKRGQNVTFRCDPISEHNRLYWYRQTLGQGPEFLTYFQNEAQLEKSRLLSDRFSAERPKGSFSTLEIQRTEQGDSAMYLCASSSTGDISYEQYFGPGTRLTVT.

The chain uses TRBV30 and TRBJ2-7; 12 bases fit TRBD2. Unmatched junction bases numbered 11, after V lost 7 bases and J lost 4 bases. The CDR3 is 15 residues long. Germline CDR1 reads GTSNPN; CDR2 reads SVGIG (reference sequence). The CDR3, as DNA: TGTGCCTCCTCTCCTGGACTAGCGGGGACGTACGAGCAGTACTTC. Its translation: CASSPGLAGTYEQYF.

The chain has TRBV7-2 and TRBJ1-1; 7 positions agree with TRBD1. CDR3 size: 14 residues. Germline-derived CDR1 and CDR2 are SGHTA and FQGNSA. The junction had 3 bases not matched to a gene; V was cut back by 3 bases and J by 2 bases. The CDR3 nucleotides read TGTGCCAGCAGCTTTGCAGGGGGTAACACTGAAGCTTTCTTT. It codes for CASSFAGGNTEAFF.

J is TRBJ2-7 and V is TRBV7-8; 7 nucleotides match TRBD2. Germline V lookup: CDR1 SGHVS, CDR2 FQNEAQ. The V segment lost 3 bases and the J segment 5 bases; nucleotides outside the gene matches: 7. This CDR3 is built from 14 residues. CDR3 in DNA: TGTGCCAGCAGCTTGTGGGGGGGTAAGGACGAGCAGTACTTC. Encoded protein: CASSLWGGKDEQYF.

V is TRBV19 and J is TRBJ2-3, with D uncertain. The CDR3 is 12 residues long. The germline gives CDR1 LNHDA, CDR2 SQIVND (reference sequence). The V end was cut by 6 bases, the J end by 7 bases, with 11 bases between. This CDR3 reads CASRASGNTQYF. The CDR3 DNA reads TGTGCCAGTAGGGCCTCGGGCAATACGCAGTATTTT.

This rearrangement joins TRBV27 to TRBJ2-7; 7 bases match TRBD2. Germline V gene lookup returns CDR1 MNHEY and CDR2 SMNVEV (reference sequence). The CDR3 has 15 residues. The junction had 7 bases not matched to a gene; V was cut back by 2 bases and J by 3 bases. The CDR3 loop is CASSLMAGVSYEQYF. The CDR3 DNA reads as TGTGCCAGCAGTTTAATGGCGGGGGTGAGCTACGAGCAGTACTTC.

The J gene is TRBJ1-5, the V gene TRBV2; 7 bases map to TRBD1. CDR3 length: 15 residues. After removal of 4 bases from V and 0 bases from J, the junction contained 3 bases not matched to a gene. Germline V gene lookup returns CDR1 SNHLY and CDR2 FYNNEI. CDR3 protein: CASSGGQHSNQPQHF. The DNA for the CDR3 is TGTGCCAGCAGTGGGGGACAGCATAGCAATCAGCCCCAGCATTTT.

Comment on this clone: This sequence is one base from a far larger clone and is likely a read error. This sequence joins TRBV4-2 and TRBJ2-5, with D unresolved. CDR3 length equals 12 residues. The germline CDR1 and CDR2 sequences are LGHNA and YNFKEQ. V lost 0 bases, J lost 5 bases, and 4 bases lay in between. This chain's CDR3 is CASSQDKETQYF. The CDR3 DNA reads TGTGCCAGCAGCCAAGATAAGGAGACCCAGTACTTC.

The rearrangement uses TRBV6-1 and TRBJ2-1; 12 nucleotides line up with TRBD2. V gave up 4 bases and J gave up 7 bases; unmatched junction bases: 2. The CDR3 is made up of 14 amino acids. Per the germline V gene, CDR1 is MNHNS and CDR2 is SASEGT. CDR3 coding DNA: TGTGCCAGCAGTGGACTAGCGGGGGCGAATGAGCAGTTCTTC. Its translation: CASSGLAGANEQFF.

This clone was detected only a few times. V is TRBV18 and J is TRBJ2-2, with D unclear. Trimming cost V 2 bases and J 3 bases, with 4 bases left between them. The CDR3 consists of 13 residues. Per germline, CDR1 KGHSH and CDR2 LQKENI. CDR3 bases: TGTGCCAGCTCACCATCGGACACCGGGGAGCTGTTTTTT. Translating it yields CASSPSDTGELFF.

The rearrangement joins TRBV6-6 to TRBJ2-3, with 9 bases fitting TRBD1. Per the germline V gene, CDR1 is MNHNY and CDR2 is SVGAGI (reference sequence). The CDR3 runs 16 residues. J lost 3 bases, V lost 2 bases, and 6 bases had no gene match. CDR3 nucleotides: TGTGCCAGCAGTTACGGGACAGGGTTTAGGACAGATACGCAGTATTTT. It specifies CASSYGTGFRTDTQYF.

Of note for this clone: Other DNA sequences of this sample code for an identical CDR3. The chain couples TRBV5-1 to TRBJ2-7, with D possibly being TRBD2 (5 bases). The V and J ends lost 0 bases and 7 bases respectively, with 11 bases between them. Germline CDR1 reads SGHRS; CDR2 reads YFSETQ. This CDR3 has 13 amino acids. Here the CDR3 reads CASSLEPSGEQYF. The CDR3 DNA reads TGCGCCAGCAGCTTGGAGCCATCGGGGGAGCAGTACTTC.

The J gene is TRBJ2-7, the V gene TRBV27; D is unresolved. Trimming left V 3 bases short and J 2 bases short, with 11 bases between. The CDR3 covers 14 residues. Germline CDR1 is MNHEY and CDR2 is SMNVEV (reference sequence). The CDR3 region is CASSFNWNAYEQYF. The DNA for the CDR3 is TGTGCCAGCAGTTTTAACTGGAATGCCTACGAGCAGTACTTC.

In DNA, the CDR3 is TGTGCCAGCAGGGAGGAACCTGACTCCTACAATGAGCAGTTCTTC. It codes for CASREEPDSYNEQFF. This chain links TRBV2 with TRBJ2-1; D may be TRBD2 (5 bases). In germline, CDR1 is SNHLY, CDR2 FYNNEI. This CDR3 is 15 amino acids long. V lost 6 bases and J lost 0, with 12 bases in between.

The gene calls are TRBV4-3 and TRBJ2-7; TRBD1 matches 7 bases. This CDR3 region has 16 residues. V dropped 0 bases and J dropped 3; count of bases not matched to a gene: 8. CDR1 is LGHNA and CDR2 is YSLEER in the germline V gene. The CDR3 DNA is TGCGCCAGCAGCCAAGATACGGGACAGACAATCTACGAGCAGTACTTC. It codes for CASSQDTGQTIYEQYF.

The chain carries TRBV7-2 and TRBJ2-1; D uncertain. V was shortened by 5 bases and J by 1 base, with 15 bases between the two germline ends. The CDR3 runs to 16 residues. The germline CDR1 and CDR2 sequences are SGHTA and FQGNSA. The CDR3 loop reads CASSPSSGHSYNEQFF. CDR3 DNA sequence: TGTGCCAGCAGCCCGAGTTCAGGCCATTCCTACAATGAGCAGTTCTTC.